The subject of this entry is one T cell receptor (beta chain). Measured with immunoSEQ multiplex PCR; TCRdb has only the in-frame clones, and not every one. The profile shows 40,000 to 60,000 clones, around 80% of them singletons. This record comes from a study of OX40 agonist ivuxolimab in advanced cancers. This CDR3 comprises 15 residues. The germline CDR1 and CDR2 sequences are SGHVS and FQNEAQ. Deletions cut 1 base from V and 2 bases from J, with 12 bases between. The chain uses TRBV7-8 and TRBJ2-7; D remains unclear. The sequences come from CD4+ or CD8+ T cells sorted from blood, collected in a trial of the OX40 agonist ivuxolimab. This clonotype originated in an adult with an advanced solid tumor such as melanoma, head and neck, liver or kidney cancer. CDR3 bases: TGTGCCAGCAGCTTAGTCATAGGTCAGGCCTACGAGCAGTACTTC. Its protein product is CASSLVIGQAYEQYF.